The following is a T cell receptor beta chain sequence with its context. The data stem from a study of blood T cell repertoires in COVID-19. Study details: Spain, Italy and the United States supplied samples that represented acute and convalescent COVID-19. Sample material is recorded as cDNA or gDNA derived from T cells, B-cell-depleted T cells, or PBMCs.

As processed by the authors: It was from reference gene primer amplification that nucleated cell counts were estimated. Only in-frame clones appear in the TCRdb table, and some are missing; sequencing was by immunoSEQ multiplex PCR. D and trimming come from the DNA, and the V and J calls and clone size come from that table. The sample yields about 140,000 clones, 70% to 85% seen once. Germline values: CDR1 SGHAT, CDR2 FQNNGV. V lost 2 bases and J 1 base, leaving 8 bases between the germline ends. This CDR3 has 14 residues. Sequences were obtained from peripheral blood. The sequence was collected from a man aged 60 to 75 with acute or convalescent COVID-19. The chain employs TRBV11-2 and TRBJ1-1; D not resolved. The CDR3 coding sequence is TGTGCCAGCAGCTTAATGCCGGGGAACACTGAAGCTTTCTTT. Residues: CASSLMPGNTEAFF.